This T cell receptor beta chain comes out of a study of cytomegalovirus exposure and HLA in healthy donors (dated by TCRdb to about 2017). Study-wide context: An earlier analysis of about 560 of the donors reported 276 Gb of sequence data and around 120 million unique TCR beta sequences obtained from about 200 million T cells. Using immunosequencing, the study profiled T cell repertoires from around 680 subjects and related those repertoires to cytomegalovirus serostatus. Of the 398 genotyped donors, approximately 83% fell in the genetic ancestry cluster associated with self-reported Caucasian donors. HLA typing included class I and class II loci at four-digit resolution. A later genetic analysis took genome-wide SNP genotypes for about three fifths of the 666 donors and used that subset as a discovery cohort. Donor age, sex, ethnicity and CMV serostatus were compiled together with the repertoire data. High-throughput TCR immunosequencing, statistical association of individual TCRs with disease status, and machine learning were combined to predict cytomegalovirus infection status. Every discovery cohort repertoire had been produced on one sequencing platform. Rather than using new phenotypic data, the later analysis identified candidate immune exposures from TCR beta sequences and from how often those sequences occurred across donors. A separate validation cohort of roughly 120 different subjects was used in addition to the 666-subject first cohort. An earlier analysis of 587 of the donors used high-throughput TCR beta sequencing to judge whether each TCR beta V gene segment behaved as functional or pseudogenic. Across roughly 420 genotyped donors of the cohort, an average of about 240,000 unique TCR beta nucleotide sequences per donor were sequenced, and roughly 17% of those sequences were non-productive. The number of donors typed differed by locus, with about 629-630 for A, B, C, DRB1 and DQB1, roughly 520 for DQA1, 606 for DPA1, and some 440 for DPB1. To study patterns of TCR occurrence, a later analysis re-analyzed previously published TCR beta repertoires from around 660 donors and added high-resolution HLA genotyping. The study aimed to test whether cataloging public T cell receptors could reveal signatures of past pathogen exposure. Roughly 5 DR-DQ haplotypes were handled as single units for association and clustering, since linkage in the cohort was strong. Roughly 300 gigabases of sequencing data and tens of millions of unique TCR sequences were included in an early release covering roughly 600 HLA-typed donors.

Beyond this particular receptor, the publication reports: In this cohort, only TCR beta chains were sequenced, and detectable features were limited by the absence of alpha or paired-chain data. Most TCR sequences were observed very rarely across donors, whereas some public TCRs were present in many individuals. In vitro tests confirmed that a few of the cytomegalovirus-associated TCR beta chains recognize cytomegalovirus antigens. In a later analysis, HLA-associated TCR beta chains were found to be more clonally expanded and to have lower generation probabilities than equally common non-associated chains. Because some donors lacked HLA typing at each locus, the association tests relied only on the typed subset. In a later genetic analysis, fewer N-insertions in productive TCRs were reported among donors in an Asian-associated ancestry cluster than the roughly 700-donor mean. In a later analysis, the rate of TCR association differed among HLA loci, with DRB1 alleles having the most associated TCRs and HLA-C alleles having the fewest. Sequencing depth was assumed to be roughly uniform across donors in the presence/absence analyses, though that assumption may not hold. According to the authors, the approach could potentially be generalized to other disease states and immunological phenotypes. In a later analysis, around 17,000 TCR beta sequences were associated with specific HLA alleles at a false discovery rate of 0.05. A later analysis found that most CMV-associated TCR beta chains appeared HLA-restricted, with HLA associations seemingly driven largely by CMV exposure. Because counts were too low, under 20 rarely observed V segments, including chromosome 9 orphons, were left out of the earlier analysis of 500 to 650 of the donors. In the study, about 150 TCR beta chains were listed as associated with cytomegalovirus. In an earlier analysis of 450 to 750 of the donors, most TCR beta V segments appeared in productive rearrangements about 87% or about 30% of the time, broadly matching IMGT annotations. A cluster of highly shared sequence variants was judged likely to be a technical artifact of the sequencing pipeline. CMV serostatus was the only immune exposure information available for the cohort. Assigning TCR associations to individual alleles was difficult when HLA alleles, especially DR and DQ, strongly co-occurred. The classifier was reported to diagnose cytomegalovirus status with high specificity and sensitivity in both the original and validation cohorts. A further reported finding was that TCR beta sequences accurately predicted the HLA-A and HLA-B alleles for most subjects in the first cohort. Linkage disequilibrium might explain the correlated functional status among segregating V segments, but an unknown experimental factor could not be ruled out. Some IMGT-functional V segments, including TRBV6-2 and TRBV6-3, could not be told apart with the 87-base-pair reads, so those segments were excluded. A later genetic analysis associated a missense DCLRE1C variant with V-gene and J-gene trimming of TCR beta chains, and an independent cohort replicated the association. In a later analysis, several top co-occurrence clusters were reported to appear linked to parvovirus B19, influenza, CMV and Epstein-Barr virus.

The cysteine opens and the phenylalanine closes a CDR3 of 17 amino acids. This entry keeps only the CDR3 DNA: 51 bases, framed from base 1. CDR1 and CDR2 were assigned from the germline V gene (reference sequence) as LNHDA and SQIVND. At the junction V is shortened by 4 bases and J by 2 bases; bases outside the gene matches: 11. On this clone itself: It lacks a known antigen. No base-level quality is on record; no much larger clone is a single base apart.

The cohort was made up of several hundred healthy bone marrow donors. All cohort members were sampled while nominally healthy, although unrecorded immune exposures were likely present. The donor tested CMV seronegative, placing the donor among the roughly 350 seronegative members of the cohort. Each donor provided a peripheral blood sample, and peripheral blood mononuclear cells were used for TCR beta sequencing. The Qiagen DNeasy Blood Extraction Kit was used to extract genomic DNA from the blood cell samples. Library preparation used the immunoSEQ multiplex PCR assay. A mixture of 60 forward primers for TCR Vbeta segments and 13 reverse primers for TCR Jbeta segments was used in the multiplex PCR. The CDR3 region of rearranged TCR beta genes was amplified from genomic DNA by a multiplex PCR assay. The Illumina HiSeq System was used to sequence the amplified TCR beta libraries as 87-base-pair reads. The study's own analysis went as follows. A later analysis tallied roughly 78 million unique TCR beta chains across the 666 repertoires, and about 10 million of those chains were shared by two or more donors. Raw reads were error-corrected and collapsed into unique sequences with a nearest-neighbor algorithm that merged closely related sequences to remove PCR and sequencing errors. Alignment of CDR3 sequences to IMGT reference sequences was used to assign V, D and J gene segments. For a sequence to be retained, at least a six-nucleotide match to both a V gene segment and a J gene segment was required. Rearrangements were called productive when the CDR3 lacked stop codons and stayed in frame with V and J; all others were non-productive. CDR3 was defined by IMGT convention, running from the second conserved V-encoded cysteine to the conserved J-encoded phenylalanine. In an earlier analysis of more than 550 of the donors, sequences lacking an unambiguous match to a single V gene segment were excluded. An earlier analysis of a few hundred of the donors classified V segments as functional when productive rearrangements were above 56.7% and as segregating when the standard deviation between donors was above 5%. A statistical classification framework was built for diagnosing cytomegalovirus status from the catalog of TCR beta chain sequences. In a later analysis, V and J genes were assigned by comparing TCR nucleotide sequences against IMGT/GENE-DB human TR gene sequences. A later analysis assigned CDR3 sequences and most-parsimonious VDJ recombination scenarios with the TCRdist pipeline. In a later analysis, each TCR beta chain was defined by its CDR3 amino acid sequence together with its V-gene family, and reads lacking a unique V-gene family were excluded. In a later analysis, 450 to 600 highly shared, low-generation-probability nucleotide sequences were removed to address suspected cross-contamination and a sequencing artifact. For each public chain, a later analysis derived a clonal expansion index from normalized ranks of inferred template counts within each repertoire. In a later analysis, generation probabilities were computed using a VDJ recombination model fitted to out-of-frame rearrangements, and the results were checked against IGoR. A later analysis scored TCR-TCR, TCR-HLA and TCR-CMV co-occurrence with hypergeometric tests, applying a repertoire-size bias correction to TCR pairs. A later analysis estimated false discovery rates by permuting HLA or CMV assignments 20 times. In a later analysis, co-occurring TCRs were grouped using DBSCAN, and TCRdist sequence similarity was added for clustering within HLA-allele-positive subsets. Repertoires with fewer than 30,000 or more than 120,000 public chains, plus five repertoires with anomalous nucleotide sharing, were excluded from co-occurrence clustering. Drawn from immuneACCESS, this table holds only the in-frame rearrangements with V and J called that TCRdb kept. Clones are partly lost; checked studies trace under half to an unresolved V gene and leave the rest unexplained. The V and J calls and clone size come from that table; D and trimming were worked out from the DNA. This sample holds a few hundred thousand clones; 80% to 95% were observed only once. The ten most abundant clones make up roughly 1.6% of the sample.

The sample consisted of PBMCs. This chain is built from TRBV19 and TRBJ1-2; TRBD1 matches 9 bases in the middle. The TCR was taken from a girl aged 2 to 10 in good health and CMV-seronegative. CDR3 reads: CASSTRQGQGGNYGYTF. The sequenced DNA is TGTGCCAGTAGTACGCGACAGGGACAGGGAGGAAACTATGGCTACACCTTC.